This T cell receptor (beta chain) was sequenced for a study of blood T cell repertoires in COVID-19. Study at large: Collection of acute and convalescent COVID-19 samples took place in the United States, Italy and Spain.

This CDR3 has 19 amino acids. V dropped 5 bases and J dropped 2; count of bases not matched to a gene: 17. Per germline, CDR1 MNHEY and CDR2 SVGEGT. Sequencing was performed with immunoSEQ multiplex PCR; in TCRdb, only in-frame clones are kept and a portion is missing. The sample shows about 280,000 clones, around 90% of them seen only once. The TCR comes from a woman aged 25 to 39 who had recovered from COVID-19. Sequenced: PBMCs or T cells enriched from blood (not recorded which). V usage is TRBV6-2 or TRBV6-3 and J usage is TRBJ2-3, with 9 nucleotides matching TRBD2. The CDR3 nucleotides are TGTGCCAGCAGTGATCTATCTAAGATTCGCGGGGGGGACACAGATACGCAGTATTTT. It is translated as CASSDLSKIRGGDTDTQYF.